This T cell receptor beta chain was profiled in a study of T cells after yellow fever vaccination. Broader study findings: Some clonotypes were seen in both the CD4 and the CD8 compartments. These made up a small share and likely arose from convergent recombination. Repertoires obtained by FACS sorting could include abundant clonotypes that entered as contaminants from the bulk population.

In its sample, this clonotype was seen a few times. Its antigen remains unidentified. TCRdb passed the 5' RACE reads through MiXCR, listing each CDR3 protein once. This table has more than 80,000 distinct CDR3 sequences, roughly 5.2% appearing once. Material: CD8+ T cells sorted from PBMCs, obtained 10 days after the yellow fever booster vaccination. The sequence derives from a man between 18 and 35 years old who received the YFV17D yellow fever vaccine.

The CDR3 DNA reads TGTGCCAGCAGGAAAGACCGGTATCAGCCCCAGCATTTT. As protein: CASRKDRYQPQHF. The chain uses TRBV5-5 and TRBJ1-5, with unresolved D. This CDR3 comprises 13 residues. Trimming shortened V by 5 bases and J by 5 bases, and 11 bases separated the two germline ends. Germline lookup yields CDR1 SGHKS and CDR2 YYEKEE (reference sequence).